This T cell receptor (beta chain) was sequenced in a study of shared clonotypes between healthy human individuals. This clone was seen once. At one boundary the junction diverges from the germline segment, which might be a read error. This same CDR3 is encoded by further DNA sequences in the sample. CD4+ cells yielded CD45RA+ naive and CD45RA-negative memory subsets. CDR1 and CDR2 (germline): SGHRS, YFSETQ. CDR3 size: 16 residues. Sorted-subset replicate PCR reactions contained roughly 200 ng DNA, corresponding to tens of thousands of T cell genomes. Measured with immunoSEQ multiplex PCR; TCRdb has only the in-frame clones, and not every one. The sample has around 600,000 clones, 97% seen once.

This chain connects TRBV5-1 to TRBJ2-6, with D perhaps TRBD1 (5 bases). The receptor's source is a woman in her 30s in good health. The sample taken for sequencing was naive CD4+ T cells sorted from blood. Subset meaning: CD45RA+ positively selected. CDR3 region: CASSLDPFSGANVLTF. The CDR3, as DNA: TGCGCCAGCAGCTTGGATCCCTTCTCTGGGGCCAACGTCCTGACTTTT.